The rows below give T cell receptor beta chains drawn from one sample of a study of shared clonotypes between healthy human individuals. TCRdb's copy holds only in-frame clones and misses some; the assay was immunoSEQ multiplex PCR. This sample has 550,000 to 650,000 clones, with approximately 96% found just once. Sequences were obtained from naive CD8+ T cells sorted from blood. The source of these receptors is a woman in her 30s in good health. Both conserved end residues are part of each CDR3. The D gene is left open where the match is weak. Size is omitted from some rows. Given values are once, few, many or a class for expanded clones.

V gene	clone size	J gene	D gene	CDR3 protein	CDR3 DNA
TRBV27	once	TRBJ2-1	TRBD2	CASNQAGGSYNEQFF	TGTGCCAGCAACCAAGCGGGAGGCTCCTACAATGAGCAGTTCTTC
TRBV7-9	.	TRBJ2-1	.	CASSLQTHEQFF	TGTGCCAGCAGCTTACAGACGCATGAGCAGTTCTTC
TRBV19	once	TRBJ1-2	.	CASSIPGDGYTF	TGTGCCAGTAGTATTCCGGGGGATGGCTACACCTTC
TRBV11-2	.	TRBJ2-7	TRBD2	CASSSTSGGGLVSYEQYF	TGTGCCAGCAGCTCCACGTCCGGGGGGGGACTAGTTTCCTACGAGCAGTACTTC
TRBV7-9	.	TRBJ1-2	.	CASSLSPAGYGYTF	TGTGCCAGCAGCTTGAGTCCGGCGGGGTATGGCTACACCTTC
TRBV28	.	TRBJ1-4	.	CASSQGKTNEKLFF	TGTGCCAGCAGTCAGGGGAAAACTAATGAAAAACTGTTTTTT
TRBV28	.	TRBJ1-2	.	CASSLLVGETYGYTF	TGTGCCAGCAGCCTCCTCGTAGGGGAGACCTATGGCTACACCTTC
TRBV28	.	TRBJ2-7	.	CASSSLSLEQGFAPYEQYF	TGTGCCAGCAGTTCTCTTAGTCTCGAACAGGGATTCGCGCCCTACGAGCAGTACTTC
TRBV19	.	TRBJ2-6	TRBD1	CASMDRAGANVLTF	TGTGCCAGTATGGACAGGGCTGGGGCCAACGTCCTGACTTTC
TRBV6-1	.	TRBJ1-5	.	CASSEGVGAWQPQHF	TGTGCCAGCAGTGAAGGGGTGGGGGCATGGCAGCCCCAGCATTTT